The rows below give T cell receptor beta chains drawn from one sample of a study of cytomegalovirus exposure and HLA in healthy donors. Data came from immunoSEQ multiplex PCR; TCRdb stores just in-frame clones and leaves some out. The data show 100,000 to 150,000 clones, with about 72% seen just once and approximately 1.5% held by the top ten. Sequences were obtained from PBMCs. These receptors were obtained from a female donor in good health and CMV-seronegative. The CDR3 runs from the conserved cysteine through the conserved F or W. Fields, in order: J gene, V gene, CDR3 protein.

TRBJ1-1 TRBV18 CASSLTGNTEAFF
TRBJ2-7 TRBV2 CASRTGQGAFYEQYF
TRBJ1-6 TRBV6-5 CASSYERYQPLHF
TRBJ1-5 TRBV7-2 CASGDSLNQPQHF
TRBJ2-1 TRBV18 CASSPLAGDYNEQFF
TRBJ1-3 TRBV6-6 CASSYSSLRSGNTIYF
TRBJ1-2 TRBV28 CASTFQAFQGRVGYTF
TRBJ2-7 TRBV6-5 CASILNYEQYF
TRBJ2-7 TRBV20-1 CSGTGAYEQYF
TRBJ1-1 TRBV19 CASSIGQGSTEAFF
TRBJ2-7 TRBV28 CASSPGQGYEQYF
TRBJ1-4 TRBV7-2 CASSLVPVRYTEKLFF
TRBJ2-3 TRBV4-3 CASSPQLDFTDTQYF
TRBJ2-7 TRBV23-1 CASSPRDRSYEQYF
TRBJ2-7 TRBV6-5 CASSPGTGPHEQYF
TRBJ1-2 TRBV9 CASSRQGSNYGYTF
TRBJ2-5 TRBV14 CASSQAVWETQYF
TRBJ1-1 TRBV4-3 CASSGRGRGFAEAFF